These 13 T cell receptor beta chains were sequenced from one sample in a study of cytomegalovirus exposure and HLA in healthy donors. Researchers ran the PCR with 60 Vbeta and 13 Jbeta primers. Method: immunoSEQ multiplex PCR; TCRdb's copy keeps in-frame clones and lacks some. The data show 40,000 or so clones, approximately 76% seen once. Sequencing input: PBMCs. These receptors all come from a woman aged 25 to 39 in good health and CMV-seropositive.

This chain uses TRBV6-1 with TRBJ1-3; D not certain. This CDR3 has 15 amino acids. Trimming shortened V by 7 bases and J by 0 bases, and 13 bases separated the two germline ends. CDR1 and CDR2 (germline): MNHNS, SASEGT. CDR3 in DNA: TGTGCCAGCAAATCGGAGGGCCTCTCTGGAAACACCATATATTTT. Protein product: CASKSEGLSGNTIYF.

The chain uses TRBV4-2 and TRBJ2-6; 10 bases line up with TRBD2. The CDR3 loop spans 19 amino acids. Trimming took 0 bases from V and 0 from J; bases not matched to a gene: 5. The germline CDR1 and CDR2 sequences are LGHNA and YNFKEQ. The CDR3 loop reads CASSQEGSGGFSGANVLTF. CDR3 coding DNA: TGTGCCAGCAGCCAAGAGGGTAGCGGGGGGTTCTCTGGGGCCAACGTCCTGACTTTC.

CDR3 bases: TGTGCCAGCAGCTTACAACTAGCGGGAGGGGACAATGAGCAGTTCTTC. It is translated as CASSLQLAGGDNEQFF. This chain links TRBV7-3 with TRBJ2-1; 13 bases are a match to TRBD2. CDR1 and CDR2 from the germline V gene are SGHTA and FQGTGA. With V trimmed by 2 bases and J by 5 bases, 3 bases remained unmatched. CDR3 size: 16 residues.

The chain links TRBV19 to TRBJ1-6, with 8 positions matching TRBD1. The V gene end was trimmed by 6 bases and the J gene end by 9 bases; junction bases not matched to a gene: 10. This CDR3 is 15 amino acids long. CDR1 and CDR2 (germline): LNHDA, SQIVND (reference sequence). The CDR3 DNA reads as TGTGCCAGTAGCAGAAGACAGGGGAATAGTTCACCCCTCCACTTT. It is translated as CASSRRQGNSSPLHF.

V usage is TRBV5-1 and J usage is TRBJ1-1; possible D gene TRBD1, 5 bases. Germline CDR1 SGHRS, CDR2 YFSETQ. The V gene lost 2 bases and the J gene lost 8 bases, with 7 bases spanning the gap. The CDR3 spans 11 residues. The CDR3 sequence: CASSLGEEAFF. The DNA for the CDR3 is TGCGCCAGCAGCTTAGGGGAAGAAGCTTTCTTT.

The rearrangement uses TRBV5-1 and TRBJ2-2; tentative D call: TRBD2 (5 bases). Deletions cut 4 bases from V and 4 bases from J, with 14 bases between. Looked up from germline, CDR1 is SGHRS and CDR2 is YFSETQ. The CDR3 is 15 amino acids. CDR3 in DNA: TGCGCCAGCAGCACATTAGCGTCCTTCACCGGGGAGCTGTTTTTT. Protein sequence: CASSTLASFTGELFF.

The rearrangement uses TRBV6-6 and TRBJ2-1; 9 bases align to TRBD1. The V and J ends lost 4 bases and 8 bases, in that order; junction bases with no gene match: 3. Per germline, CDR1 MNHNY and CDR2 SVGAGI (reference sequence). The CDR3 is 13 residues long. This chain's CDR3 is CASSWTGVDEQFF. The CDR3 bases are TGTGCCAGCAGTTGGACAGGGGTCGATGAGCAGTTCTTC.

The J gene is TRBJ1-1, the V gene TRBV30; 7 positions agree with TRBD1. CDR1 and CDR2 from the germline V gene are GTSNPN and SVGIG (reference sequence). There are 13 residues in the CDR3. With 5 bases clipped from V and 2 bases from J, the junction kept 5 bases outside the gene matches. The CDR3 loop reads CAWYRGSNTEAFF. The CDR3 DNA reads TGTGCCTGGTACAGGGGCAGTAACACTGAAGCTTTCTTT.

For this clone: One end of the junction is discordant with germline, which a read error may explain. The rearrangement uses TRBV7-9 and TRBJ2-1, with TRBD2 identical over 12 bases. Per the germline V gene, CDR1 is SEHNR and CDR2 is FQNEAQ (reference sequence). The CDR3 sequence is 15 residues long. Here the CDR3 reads CSSSLGTSGYNEQFF. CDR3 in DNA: TGTTCCAGCAGCTTAGGGACTAGCGGGTACAATGAGCAGTTCTTC. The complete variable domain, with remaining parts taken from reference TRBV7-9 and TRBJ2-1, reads DTGVSQNPRHKITKRGQNVTFRCDPISEHNRLYWYRQTLGQGPEFLTYFQNEAQLEKSRLLSDRFSAERPKGSFSTLEIQRTEQGDSAMYLCSSSLGTSGYNEQFFGPGTRLTVL.

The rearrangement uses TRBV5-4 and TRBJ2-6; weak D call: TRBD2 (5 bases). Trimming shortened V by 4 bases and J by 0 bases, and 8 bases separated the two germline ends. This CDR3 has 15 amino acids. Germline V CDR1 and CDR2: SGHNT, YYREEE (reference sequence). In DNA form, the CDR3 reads TGTGCCAGCAGCGGAGGAAGCTCTGGGGCCAACGTCCTGACTTTC. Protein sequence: CASSGGSSGANVLTF.

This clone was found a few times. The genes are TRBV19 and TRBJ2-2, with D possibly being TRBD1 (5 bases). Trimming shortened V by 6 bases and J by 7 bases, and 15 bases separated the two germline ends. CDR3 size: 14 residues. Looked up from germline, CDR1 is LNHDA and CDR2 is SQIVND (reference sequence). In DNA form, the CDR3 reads TGTGCCAGTAGCTCTCAGGGATACCGCGGGGAGCTGTTTTTT. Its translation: CASSSQGYRGELFF.

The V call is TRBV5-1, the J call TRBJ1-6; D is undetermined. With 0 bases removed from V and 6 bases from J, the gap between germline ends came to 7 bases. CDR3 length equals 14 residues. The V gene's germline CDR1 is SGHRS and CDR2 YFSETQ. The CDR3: CASSLEHINSPLHF. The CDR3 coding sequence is TGCGCCAGCAGCTTGGAACATATTAATTCACCCCTCCACTTT.

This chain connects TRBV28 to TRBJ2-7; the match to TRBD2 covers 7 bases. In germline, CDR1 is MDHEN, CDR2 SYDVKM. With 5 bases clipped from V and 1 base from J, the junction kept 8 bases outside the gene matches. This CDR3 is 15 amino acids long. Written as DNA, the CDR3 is TGTGCCAGCAGTGCCGCTAGCGGAGTATCCTACGAGCAGTACTTC. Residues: CASSAASGVSYEQYF.